Sequencing of this TCR beta chain was carried out in a study of blood T cell repertoires in COVID-19. Across the study: Samples representing acute and convalescent COVID-19 were sourced from the United States, Italy and Spain. T cells, B-cell-depleted T cells, or PBMCs provided the cDNA or gDNA that served as material.

This clone was seen more than once but under ten times. CDR3 length: 15 amino acids. Germline V gene sequence: CDR1 MNHEY, CDR2 SVGAGI. V lost 7 bases and J lost 2; bases outside the gene matches: 6. As processed by the authors: Quantification of nucleated cells was approximated via reference gene primer amplification. The repertoire was sequenced with immunoSEQ multiplex PCR; TCRdb's copy has only in-frame clones and lacks some. D and trimming were read from the DNA, whereas the V and J calls and clone size are those reported in that table. Of 40,000 to 50,000 clones detected, around four fifths appear once; the ten largest clones hold 5.4%.

The sample consisted of peripheral blood. The TCR was taken from a man aged 50 to 60 with active COVID-19. This sequence joins TRBV6-5 and TRBJ1-5; 9 bases are a match to TRBD1. CDR3 bases: TGTGCCAGCATTCGACAGGGGGATCGCAATCAGCCCCAGCATTTT. Encoded protein: CASIRQGDRNQPQHF.